This section outlines one T cell receptor (beta chain) sequence together with its context. What it recognizes is unknown. The data are from a study of radiation and T cells in renal cell carcinoma. Study conclusions and caveats: Top tumor clonotypes rose in blood 2 weeks post-radiation, then contracted. Pretreatment tumor biopsies were lacking, so baseline clonotypes are unknown.

Trimming removed 4 bases from V and 0 bases from J, with 10 bases in between. This CDR3 region has 15 residues. CDR1 is MGHDK and CDR2 is SYGVNS in the germline V gene. Time point given: baseline pretreatment blood. The treatment is: 15 Gy SBRT to primary tumor, nephrectomy 4 weeks later. Blood was sampled at baseline, 2 weeks and 4 weeks after SBRT. The tumor was a clear cell renal cell carcinoma. TCRdb's copy holds only in-frame clones and misses some; the assay was immunoSEQ multiplex PCR. The sample lists about 140,000 clones, less than 85% occurring once. This TCR was recovered from a woman aged 45-59 years with renal cell carcinoma. The source was blood, collected from a patient whose treatment included radiotherapy and nephrectomy. This chain links TRBV25-1 with TRBJ2-1; D possibly corresponds to TRBD2 (5 bases). The CDR3 protein is CASSVVGSSYNEQFF. As DNA, the CDR3 is TGTGCCAGCAGTGTAGTAGGGAGCTCCTACAATGAGCAGTTCTTC.